This T cell receptor (beta chain) was recovered during a study of T cells after yellow fever vaccination (dated by TCRdb to the late 2010s). Regarding the research as a whole: The SMART-Seq v4 Ultra Low Input RNA kit was used to prepare libraries from fractions with low cell numbers. To follow T-cell clones before and after both primary and booster YFV17D yellow fever vaccination, bulk TCR alpha and beta repertoires underwent longitudinal sequencing. Two healthy male donors made up the cohort, one aged 18 to 30 years and the other aged 30 to 39 years. Blood was drawn at multiple timepoints before and after primary and secondary immunization, with bulk PBMC replicates and cell subsets isolated.

This clonotype was detected a few times. Its antigen remains unidentified. Per-nucleotide qualities are absent, and no much larger clonotype sits a single base away. The paper as a whole reports these results and caveats: A small share of clonotypes occurred in both CD4 and CD8 compartments, likely arising from convergent recombination. After the booster, most of the clones that had expanded following primary vaccination were detected again (almost 98% of CD4 and 85% to 90% of CD8), which suggests that memory was broadly maintained. Because the study included only two donors, the extent to which the findings can be generalized is limited. Because abundant contaminating clonotypes from the bulk population could be contained in FACS-sorted repertoires, computational filtering was required. The secondary T-cell response was weaker than the primary response but faster, peaking on day 5 instead of day 15.

The treatment or condition label, as the study defines it: live attenuated yellow fever vaccine strain. At every blood-draw timepoint, two biological replicates of bulk PBMCs were collected. A standard Ficoll-Paque protocol was used to isolate PBMCs from peripheral blood. RNA was extracted with TriZol from bulk PBMCs, CD4 and CD8 fractions, and dextramer-positive and dextramer-negative fractions. These reads were obtained on an Illumina NovaSeq 6000. Synthesis of TCR cDNA relied on 5'RACE template switching, a step that introduced a universal primer site along with unique molecular identifiers. Priming of cDNA synthesis was performed from both the TCR alpha and TCR beta constant segments. Two PCR steps were used to amplify libraries, with sample barcodes and sequencing adapters being added in the second step. Libraries were sequenced on Illumina HiSeq 2500 (2x100 bp) or NovaSeq (2x150 bp). The study's processing was this. MIGEC handled demultiplexing of reads and collapsing into UMI consensus sequences, while MiXCR performed V(D)J alignment. Clonotypes responding to the vaccine were identified with edgeR on replicate PBMC samples, with the criteria of FDR below 0.01 and a log2 fold change above 5 up to day 15. Each bulk clonotype was labeled CD4 or CD8 based on which sequenced repertoire, CD4 or CD8, contained the clonotype at higher abundance. Starting from the raw public reads, TCRdb applied fastp trimming at Q25, assembled clones with MiXCR and retained in-frame beta chains. Every CDR3 protein is listed once, alongside the most common genes and DNA of its rows. These V and J calls are TCRdb output, not the study's own analysis. This sample comprises roughly 400,000 distinct CDR3 sequences, roughly a sixth of them detected only once. Together, the top ten hold 15% to 20% of the sample.

This sample comprised PBMCs, obtained before the yellow fever booster vaccination. The receptor comes from a young man who received the YFV17D yellow fever vaccine.

CDR3 protein: CASSQDLYSYEQYV. At the DNA level, the sequence is TGTGCCAGCAGCCAAGATCTCTACAGCTACGAGCAGTACGTC. The chain is encoded by TRBV4-2 joined to TRBJ2-7; the D gene lacks a confident call. The junction shows trimming of 0 bases on V and 3 bases on J, plus 9 bases between the germline ends. Reading the germline V gene gives CDR1 LGHNA and CDR2 YNFKEQ. Spanning cysteine to valine, the CDR3 consists of 14 amino acids. Kept here is only the CDR3 DNA, which spans 42 bases and is read in frame from base 1.